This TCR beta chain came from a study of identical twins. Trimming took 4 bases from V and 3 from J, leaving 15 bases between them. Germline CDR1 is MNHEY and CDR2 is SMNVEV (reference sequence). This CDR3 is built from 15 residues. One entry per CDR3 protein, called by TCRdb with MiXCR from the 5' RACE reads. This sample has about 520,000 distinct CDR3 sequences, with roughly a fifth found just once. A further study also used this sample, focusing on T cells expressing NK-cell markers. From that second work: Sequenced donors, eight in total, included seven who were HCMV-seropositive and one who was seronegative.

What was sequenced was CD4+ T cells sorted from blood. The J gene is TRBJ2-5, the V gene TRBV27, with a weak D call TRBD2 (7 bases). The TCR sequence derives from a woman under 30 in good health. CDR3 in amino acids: CASSSVGAGEETQYF. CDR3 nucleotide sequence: TGTGCCAGCAGTTCGGTGGGGGCGGGGGAAGAGACCCAGTACTTC.